A selection of T cell receptor beta chains follows, all from one sample in a study of blood T cell repertoires in COVID-19. Profiled with immunoSEQ multiplex PCR; TCRdb holds only in-frame clones, not every one. The data contain 200,000 to 250,000 clones, approximately 87% of them singletons. The sequenced sample was peripheral blood. The receptors here all came from a woman in her sixties or seventies with active or convalescent COVID-19. Each CDR3 is given with its conserved first and last residue.

v_gene | CDR3aa
TRBV3-1/TRBV3-2 | CASSLPTSGSSSAYEQYF
TRBV7-2 | CASSLMSGGYGYTF
TRBV5-8 | CASSPVGRVNTEAFF
TRBV7-2 | CASSRTGGRGNYGYTF
TRBV4-2 | CASSLGLENEQFF
TRBV18 | CASSPFWGDDTEAFF
TRBV30 | CAWSGSGAGLGNEQFF
TRBV24-1 | CATSDPAGADYGYTF
TRBV7-2 | CASSSYTEAFF
TRBV7-9 | CASSWGDREFYGYTF
TRBV5-1 | CASSSGFQTSPLHF
TRBV19 | CASKKTVYYGYTF
TRBV11-3 | CASSFRGNSPLHF
TRBV24-1 | CATSEASPNTQYF
TRBV30 | CAWSLQGYNSPLHF
TRBV12-3/TRBV12-4 | CASSFTGDTEAFF
TRBV5-5 | CASSFRGVDQPQHF
TRBV6-5 | CASSYRDRAGMEAFF
TRBV5-1 | CASSLLGQGANSPLHF
TRBV13 | CASSLRDSSYNEQFF
TRBV5-1 | CASSPGLAGGQETQYF
TRBV27 | CATREVAGVGGELFF
TRBV6-2/TRBV6-3 | CASSYSPGREERFF
TRBV7-6 | CASSRQLAWSSYNEQFF
TRBV3-1/TRBV3-2 | CASSHTGGAYNEQFF
TRBV3-1/TRBV3-2 | CASSPYGTNTGELFF
TRBV19 | CASSMEGVAKNIQYF
TRBV7-2 | CASSTDSSSTDTQYF
TRBV20-1 | CSASSGTYEQYF